Below, one T cell receptor (beta chain) is given with its context. This sample was taken from a study of blood T cell repertoires in COVID-19. Across the study: The cDNA or gDNA used as material had been derived from T cells, B-cell-depleted T cells, or PBMCs.

Participants were aged about 18 to 100 years from more than 20 US areas. Cohorts were assigned according to the clinical history that participants reported. Data came from immunoSEQ multiplex PCR; TCRdb stores just in-frame clones and leaves some out. The sample lists under 350,000 clones, 80% to 90% seen once, with around 4.5% in the top ten. Sequenced material: PBMCs or T cells enriched from blood (not recorded which). The receptor comes from a woman between 35 and 50 years old with acute COVID-19.

The CDR3 here is CASSQEGWQGSTDTQYF. The CDR3 nucleotides read TGTGCCAGCAGCCAAGAAGGTTGGCAGGGAAGCACAGATACGCAGTATTTT. The chain has TRBV3-1 (or the pseudogene TRBV3-2) and TRBJ2-3; perhaps TRBD1 as D (5 bases). Germline V gene lookup returns CDR1 LGHDT and CDR2 YNNKEL (reference sequence). Trimming took off 0 bases at V and 0 bases at J, with 13 bases between the two ends. The CDR3 has 17 amino acids.